These 24 T cell receptor beta chains originate from one sample sequenced in a study of blood T cell repertoires in COVID-19 (dated by TCRdb to 2018 to 2020). Library preparation employed the immunoSEQ multiplex PCR assay. Sourced from immuneACCESS, this table was stored by TCRdb with only in-frame sequences that have V and J called. A share of the clones is absent; for the studies checked, an unresolved V gene accounts for under half, and the remainder has no known explanation. A total of more than 200,000 clones appear in this sample, approximately 86% of them only once. The ten biggest clones cover roughly 6.3% of the sample. Sample: PBMCs or T cells enriched from blood (not recorded which). These receptors came from a woman younger than 45 with acute COVID-19.

This rearrangement joins TRBV11-3 to TRBJ1-1; D not resolved. The CDR3 sequence is 13 residues long. From germline, CDR1 is SGHNT and CDR2 YENEEA. Between the trimmed V and J ends, which lost 4 bases and 4 bases, there was a span of 10 bases. The DNA of the CDR3 is TGTGCCAGCAGCTCCACCGGGAGCACTGAAGCTTTCTTT. The encoded protein is CASSSTGSTEAFF.

The chain links TRBV9 to TRBJ2-1, with D maybe TRBD1 (5 bases). CDR1 and CDR2 (germline): SGDLS, YYNGEE. This CDR3 has 15 amino acids. Trimming removed 0 bases from V and 4 bases from J, with 11 bases in between. This CDR3 reads CASSVEGNRYNEQFF. The CDR3 DNA reads as TGTGCCAGCAGCGTAGAGGGGAACCGATACAATGAGCAGTTCTTC.

This rearrangement joins TRBV24-1 to TRBJ1-5, with unresolved D. The CDR3 runs 13 residues. Germline assignment: CDR1 KGHDR and CDR2 SFDVKD. V lost 2 bases to trimming and J lost 15 bases, with 16 bases between them. CDR3 coding DNA: TGTGCCACCAGTGATTCTACGGGAGCAAAGTGGCATTTT. It is translated as CATSDSTGAKWHF.

The V gene is TRBV6-5, the J gene TRBJ1-5; TRBD1 might be the D (6 bases). In germline, CDR1 is MNHEY, CDR2 SVGAGI. The CDR3 runs 13 residues. Trimming pared 8 bases from V and 4 bases from J, leaving 12 bases between. In nucleotides, the CDR3 is TGTGCCAGCGGAAACAGGGCTAATCAGCCCCAGCATTTT. Translation: CASGNRANQPQHF.

This clone showed up just once. This chain uses TRBV7-2 with TRBJ2-3; TRBD2 matches 13 bases. This CDR3 contains 17 residues. The germline CDR1 and CDR2 sequences are SGHTA and FQGNSA. Trimming cost V 0 bases and J 5 bases; bases outside gene matches: 5. The CDR3 reads CASSLAATSGRLDTQYF. The CDR3 region has the DNA TGTGCCAGCAGCTTAGCCGCGACTAGCGGGAGGCTAGATACGCAGTATTTT.

This chain links TRBV29-1 with TRBJ2-3; 7 bases agree with TRBD1. This CDR3 is built from 19 residues. Germline V gene sequence: CDR1 SQVTM, CDR2 ANQGSEA. V dropped 5 bases and J dropped 2; count of bases not matched to a gene: 22. The CDR3 DNA is TGCAGCGTTAACGGCCACCTAAACAACAGGGGTGTTTACACAGATACGCAGTATTTT. Protein sequence: CSVNGHLNNRGVYTDTQYF.

The chain uses TRBV28 and TRBJ2-2; unclear D gene. CDR3 length: 14 residues. Germline CDR1 MDHEN, CDR2 SYDVKM. Trimming stripped 6 bases from V and 0 bases from J, with 8 bases between. Written as DNA, the CDR3 is TGTGCCAGCAGCCTCACAGCGAACACCGGGGAGCTGTTTTTT. Protein product: CASSLTANTGELFF.

At least ten counts were recorded for this clone. The chain combines TRBV10-3 with TRBJ2-7, with TRBD2 matching 8 bases. Germline assignment: CDR1 ENHRY and CDR2 SYGVKD. CDR3 length: 18 residues. Unmatched junction bases numbered 13, after V lost 3 bases and J lost 0 bases. The chain's CDR3 is CAISDTASGSGASYEQYF. The CDR3 region has the DNA TGTGCCATCAGTGATACTGCATCCGGTAGCGGGGCCTCCTACGAGCAGTACTTC.

This chain joins TRBV4-3 and TRBJ2-5; 7 bases line up with TRBD2. Germline values: CDR1 LGHNA, CDR2 YSLEER. V dropped 0 bases and J dropped 4; count of bases not matched to a gene: 5. This CDR3 spans 15 amino acids. In DNA form, the CDR3 reads TGCGCCAGCAGCCAAGACGGTTCTAGCGGAGAGACCCAGTACTTC. Translated: CASSQDGSSGETQYF.

This rearrangement joins TRBV28 to TRBJ2-1; tentative D call: TRBD2 (6 bases). The CDR3 sequence is 19 residues long. The ends were cut back, 2 bases at V and 1 base at J, with 21 bases in the middle. Germline CDR1 reads MDHEN; CDR2 reads SYDVKM. The CDR3 spells CASSLVGGSAIRSYNEQFF. The CDR3, as DNA: TGTGCCAGCAGTTTAGTAGGAGGGTCCGCCATCCGGTCCTACAATGAGCAGTTCTTC.

The chain employs TRBV2 and TRBJ2-6, with 7 bases matching TRBD1. Germline trimming cut 6 bases from V and 0 bases from J; bases unmatched to any gene: 5. In germline, CDR1 is SNHLY, CDR2 FYNNEI. This CDR3 has 16 residues. For the CDR3, the DNA is TGTGCCAGCAGCGCCGACAGGGACTCTGGGGCCAACGTCCTGACTTTC. This translates into CASSADRDSGANVLTF.

This chain connects TRBV28 to TRBJ1-2; D perhaps matches TRBD1 (5 bases). The germline V gene encodes CDR1 MDHEN and CDR2 SYDVKM. The CDR3 extends over 14 amino acids. The ends were cut back, 2 bases at V and 8 bases at J, with 15 bases in the middle. Written as DNA, the CDR3 is TGTGCCAGCAGTTTAACAGGAGGGTTGGAGGGCTACACCTTC. Translating gives CASSLTGGLEGYTF.

The chain uses TRBV28 and TRBJ1-2; D might be TRBD1 (6 bases). The CDR3 is 15 amino acids. Between the trimmed V and J ends, which lost 4 bases and 10 bases, there was a span of 22 bases. Germline V gene data show CDR1 as MDHEN and CDR2 as SYDVKM. CDR3 sequence (DNA): TGTGCCAGCAGTTCCCTCGGCCGGACAGCTTTTGACTACACCTTC. The encoded protein is CASSSLGRTAFDYTF.

The rearrangement joins TRBV28 to TRBJ2-5, with TRBD1 identical over 8 bases. V dropped 6 bases and J dropped 2; count of bases not matched to a gene: 8. This CDR3 is 15 amino acids long. The germline gives CDR1 MDHEN, CDR2 SYDVKM. The CDR3 sequence: CASRSGQGWQETQYF. The DNA of the CDR3 is TGTGCCAGCAGGAGTGGACAGGGCTGGCAAGAGACCCAGTACTTC. Based on the CDR3 plus reference TRBV28 and TRBJ2-5, the full variable domain is DVKVTQSSRYLVKRTGEKVFLECVQDMDHENMFWYRQDPGLGLRLIYFSYDVKMKEKGDIPEGYSVSREKKERFSLILESASTNQTSMYLCASRSGQGWQETQYFGPGTRLLVL.

This clone was counted once. Mismatch with germline at one junction end may stem from a read error. This chain connects TRBV7-7 to TRBJ1-4; D gene ambiguous. This CDR3 has 15 residues. Germline CDR1 reads SSHAT; CDR2 reads FNYEAQ (reference sequence). The CDR3: CASSFRLGTNEKLFF. CDR3 nucleotide sequence: TGTGCTAGCAGCTTCAGACTCGGGACTAATGAAAAACTGTTTTTT.

This clone has only one observation. The V gene is TRBV6-5, the J gene TRBJ2-2, with 7 positions matching TRBD2. V lost 6 bases, J lost 3 bases, and 1 base stayed unmatched. The germline CDR1 and CDR2 sequences are MNHEY and SVGAGI. This CDR3 spans 13 amino acids. The CDR3 coding sequence is TGTGCCAGCAGGGGGAGGGACACCGGGGAGCTGTTTTTT. Translation: CASRGRDTGELFF.

The chain uses TRBV7-2 and TRBJ1-5; 12 bases agree with TRBD1. The junction had 8 bases not matched to a gene; V was cut back by 3 bases and J by 2 bases. The CDR3 extends over 18 amino acids. Germline CDR1 is SGHTA and CDR2 is FQGNSA. CDR3: CASSLIRDRGRGNQPQHF. CDR3 nucleotide sequence: TGTGCCAGCAGCTTGATCCGGGACAGGGGGCGCGGCAATCAGCCCCAGCATTTT.

The V and J genes are TRBV19 and TRBJ2-1, with TRBD2 matching over 12 bases. This CDR3 comprises 15 residues. Germline CDR1 is LNHDA and CDR2 is SQIVND (reference sequence). J gave up 7 bases and V 6 bases, and 7 bases lay outside the gene matches. Here the CDR3 reads CASSSGTSGSNEQFF. In DNA form, the CDR3 reads TGTGCCAGTAGCTCCGGGACTAGCGGGTCGAATGAGCAGTTCTTC.

This chain uses TRBV5-8 with TRBJ1-2; 9 positions match TRBD1. The CDR3 runs to 13 residues. V lost 4 bases, J lost 6 bases, and 4 bases stayed unmatched. Germline V gives CDR1 SGHTS, CDR2 YDEGEE. The CDR3 DNA sequence: TGTGCCAGCAGCCTACAGGGGGCCCATGGCTACACCTTC. Amino acid sequence: CASSLQGAHGYTF.

This clone was counted ten times or more. This chain links TRBV28 with TRBJ1-2; possibly TRBD1 for D (6 bases). The CDR3 runs to 17 residues. CDR1 and CDR2 (germline): MDHEN, SYDVKM. Trimming removed 5 bases at V and 6 bases at J, with 25 bases between. The CDR3 here is CASSDRTVVMGMHGYTF. The CDR3 DNA is TGTGCCAGCAGTGACCGGACAGTGGTTATGGGGATGCATGGCTACACCTTC.

This clone showed up just a few times. This chain links TRBV7-6 with TRBJ1-6; D not certain. The CDR3 loop spans 14 amino acids. Germline CDR1 is SGHVS and CDR2 is FNYEAQ. Between the trimmed V and J ends, which lost 4 bases and 12 bases, there was a span of 16 bases. The CDR3 here is CASSSPGLGQPLHF. The CDR3, as DNA: TGTGCCAGCAGCTCCCCCGGACTCGGTCAACCCCTCCACTTT.

The chain joins TRBV6-5 to TRBJ1-4; TRBD1 aligns across 7 bases. CDR3 length equals 14 residues. The germline V gene has CDR1 MNHEY and CDR2 SVGAGI. V dropped 5 bases and J dropped 5; count of bases not matched to a gene: 5. CDR3 amino acids: CASSTSGGNEKLFF. CDR3 DNA sequence: TGTGCCAGCAGTACCTCAGGGGGGAATGAAAAACTGTTTTTT.

The chain couples TRBV6-1 to TRBJ1-5; the match to TRBD1 covers 9 bases. V shed 3 bases, J shed 4 bases, and the junction held 4 bases outside the gene matches. Germline V gives CDR1 MNHNS, CDR2 SASEGT. The CDR3 has 15 residues. The CDR3 spells CASSEDRGTNQPQHF. The CDR3 coding sequence is TGTGCCAGCAGTGAGGACAGGGGAACAAATCAGCCCCAGCATTTT.

V is TRBV19 and J is TRBJ1-1; the D is unclear. Germline values: CDR1 LNHDA, CDR2 SQIVND (reference sequence). This CDR3 is 18 amino acids long. Trimming left V 3 bases short and J 0 bases short, with 20 bases between. In nucleotides, the CDR3 is TGTGCCAGTAGTATTGGGGTCGTGCTGGGGAGGGTGAACACTGAAGCTTTCTTT. It specifies CASSIGVVLGRVNTEAFF.